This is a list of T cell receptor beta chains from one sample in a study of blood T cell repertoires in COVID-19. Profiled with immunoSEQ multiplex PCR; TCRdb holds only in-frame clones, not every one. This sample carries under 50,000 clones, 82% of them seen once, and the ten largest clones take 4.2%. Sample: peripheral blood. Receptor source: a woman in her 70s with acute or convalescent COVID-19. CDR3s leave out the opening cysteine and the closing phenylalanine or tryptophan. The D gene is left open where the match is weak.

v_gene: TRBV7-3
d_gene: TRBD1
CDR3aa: ASSIGTAAGQETQY

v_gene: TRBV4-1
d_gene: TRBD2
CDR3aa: ASSQVGTSGSGELF

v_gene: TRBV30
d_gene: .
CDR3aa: AWSVTGGNQPQH

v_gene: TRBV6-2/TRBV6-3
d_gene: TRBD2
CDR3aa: ASSSTSGGPYEQY

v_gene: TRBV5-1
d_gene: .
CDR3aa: ASSRTRDSYNEQF

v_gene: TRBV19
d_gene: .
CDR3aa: ASSSGQYASYEQY

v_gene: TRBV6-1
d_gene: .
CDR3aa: ASSAIGGAGQNSPLH

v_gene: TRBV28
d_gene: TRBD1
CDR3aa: ATRYGDSESYEQY

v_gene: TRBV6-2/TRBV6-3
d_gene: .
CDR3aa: ASSSSDRSDTIY

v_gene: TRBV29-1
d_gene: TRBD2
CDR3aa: SVGTSGSVYEQY

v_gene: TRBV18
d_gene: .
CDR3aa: ASSRTAYEQY

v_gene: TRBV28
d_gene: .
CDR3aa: ASSPPTGTNSPLH

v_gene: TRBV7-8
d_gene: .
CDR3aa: ASSLGLGSSTGNIQY

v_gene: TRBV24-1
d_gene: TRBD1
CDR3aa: ATSGDRDQPQH

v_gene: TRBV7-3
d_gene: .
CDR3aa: ASSALPRGNSPLH

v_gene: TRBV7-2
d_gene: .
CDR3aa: ASSSPQGSGNTIY

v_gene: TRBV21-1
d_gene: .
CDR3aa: ASSKVETSGQISYNEQF

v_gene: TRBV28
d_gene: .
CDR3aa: ASRGLGGYT

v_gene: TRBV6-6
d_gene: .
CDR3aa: ASSYGQGLSKGGYT

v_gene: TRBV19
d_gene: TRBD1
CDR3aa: ASSIGRQGEQPQH

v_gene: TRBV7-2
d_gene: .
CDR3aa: ASSLYAGNTEAF

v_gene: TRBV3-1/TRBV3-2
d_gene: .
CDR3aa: ASSQVRGGNTEAF

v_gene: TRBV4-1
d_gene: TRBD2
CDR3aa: ASSQDSSGRFNEQF

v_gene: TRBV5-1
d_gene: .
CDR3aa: ASTPWGRAYNEQF

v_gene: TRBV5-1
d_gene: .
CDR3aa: ASSPTGQGFEKLF

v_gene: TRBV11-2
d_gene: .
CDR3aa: ASSSLAAGNTEAF

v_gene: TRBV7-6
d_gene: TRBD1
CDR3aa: ASRAGTGMSTEQY

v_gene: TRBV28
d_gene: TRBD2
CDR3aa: ASSRTSGITDTQY

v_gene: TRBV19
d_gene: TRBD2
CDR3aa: ASGGTREEVGELF

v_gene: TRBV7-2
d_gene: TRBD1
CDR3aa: ASSPGTGLNQPQH

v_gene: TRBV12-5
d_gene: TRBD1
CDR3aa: ASGKRTGNAYEQY

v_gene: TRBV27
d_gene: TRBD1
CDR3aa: ASSFRDRDGYT

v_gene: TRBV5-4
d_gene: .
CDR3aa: ASSLPESGETQY

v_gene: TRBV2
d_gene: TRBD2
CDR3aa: ASSPREGRNNEQF

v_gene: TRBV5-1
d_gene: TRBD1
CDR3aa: ASSLVGQGVDEQF

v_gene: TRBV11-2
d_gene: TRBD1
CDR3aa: ASSSTGTARPNYGYT

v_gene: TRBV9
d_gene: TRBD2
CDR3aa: ASSVYDSTGTSGSVRQF

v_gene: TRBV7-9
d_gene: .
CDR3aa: ASSSAGQGNTIY

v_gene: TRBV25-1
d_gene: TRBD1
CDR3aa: ASTRTGTGGPDTQY

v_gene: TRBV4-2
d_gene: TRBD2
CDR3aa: ASSRGTSGSDFSYEQY

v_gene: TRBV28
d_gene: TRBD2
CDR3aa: ASSPLGLAGVTDTQY

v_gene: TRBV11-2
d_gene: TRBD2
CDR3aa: ASRKNSGSAYEQY

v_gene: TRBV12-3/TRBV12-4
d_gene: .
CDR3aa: ASRTGQSEQY

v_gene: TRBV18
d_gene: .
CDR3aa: ASSPRGTNEKLF

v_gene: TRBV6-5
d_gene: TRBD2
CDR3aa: ASSTPGLVTGELF

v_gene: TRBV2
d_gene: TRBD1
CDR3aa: ASSFNGQGAYEQY

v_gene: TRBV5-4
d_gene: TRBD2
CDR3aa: ASSPTGLAGGIQETQY

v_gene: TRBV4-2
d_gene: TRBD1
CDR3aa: ASSQDSGQGENYGYT

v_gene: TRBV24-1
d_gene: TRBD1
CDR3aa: ATSDRNRGQETQY

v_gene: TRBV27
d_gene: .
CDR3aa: ASSLSGLSYNEQF

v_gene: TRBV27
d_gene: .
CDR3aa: ASKDRRGYEQF

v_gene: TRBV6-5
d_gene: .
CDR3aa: VSTGSYNEQF

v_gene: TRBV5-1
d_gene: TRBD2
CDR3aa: ASSLGRGSSGFNEQF

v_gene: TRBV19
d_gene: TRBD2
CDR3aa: ASRQTSGVFNEQF